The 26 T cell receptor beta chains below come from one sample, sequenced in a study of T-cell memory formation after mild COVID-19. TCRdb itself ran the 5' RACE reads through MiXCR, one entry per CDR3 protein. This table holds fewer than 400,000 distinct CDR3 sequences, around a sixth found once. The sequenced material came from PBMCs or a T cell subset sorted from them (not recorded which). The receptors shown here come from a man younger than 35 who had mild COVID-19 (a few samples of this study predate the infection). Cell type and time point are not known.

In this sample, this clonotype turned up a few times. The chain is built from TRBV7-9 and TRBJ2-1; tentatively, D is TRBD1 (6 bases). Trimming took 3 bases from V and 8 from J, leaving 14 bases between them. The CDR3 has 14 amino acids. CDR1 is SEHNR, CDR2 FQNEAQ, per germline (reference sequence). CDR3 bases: TGTGCCAGCAGCTTGTCCCCCAGGGGCGATGAGCAGTTCTTC. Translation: CASSLSPRGDEQFF.

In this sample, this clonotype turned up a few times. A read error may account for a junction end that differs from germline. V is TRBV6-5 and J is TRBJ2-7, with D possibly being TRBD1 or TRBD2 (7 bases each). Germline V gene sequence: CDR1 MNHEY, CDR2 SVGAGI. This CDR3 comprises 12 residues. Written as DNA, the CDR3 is TGTGCCAGCAGTTACCCGGGGGGACAGTTCCACTTC. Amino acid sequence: CASSYPGGQFHF.

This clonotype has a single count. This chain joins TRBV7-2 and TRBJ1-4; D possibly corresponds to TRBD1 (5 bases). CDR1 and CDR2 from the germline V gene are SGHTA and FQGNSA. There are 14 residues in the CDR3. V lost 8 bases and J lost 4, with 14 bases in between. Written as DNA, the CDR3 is TGTGCCAGCGGCTGGGGAGGGGATAATGAAAAACTGTTTTTT. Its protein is CASGWGGDNEKLFF.

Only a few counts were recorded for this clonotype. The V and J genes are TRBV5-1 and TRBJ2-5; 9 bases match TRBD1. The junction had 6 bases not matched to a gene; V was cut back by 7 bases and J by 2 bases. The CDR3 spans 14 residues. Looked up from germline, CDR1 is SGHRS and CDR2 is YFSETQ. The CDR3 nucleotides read TGCGCCAGCCTTGCTGGGACAGGGCAAGAGACCCAGTACTTC. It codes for CASLAGTGQETQYF.

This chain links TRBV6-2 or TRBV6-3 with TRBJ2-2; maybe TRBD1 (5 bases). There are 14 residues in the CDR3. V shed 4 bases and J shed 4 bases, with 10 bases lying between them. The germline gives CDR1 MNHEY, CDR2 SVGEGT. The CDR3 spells CASSLIGATGELFF. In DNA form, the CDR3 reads TGTGCCAGCAGTTTGATAGGGGCCACCGGGGAGCTGTTTTTT.

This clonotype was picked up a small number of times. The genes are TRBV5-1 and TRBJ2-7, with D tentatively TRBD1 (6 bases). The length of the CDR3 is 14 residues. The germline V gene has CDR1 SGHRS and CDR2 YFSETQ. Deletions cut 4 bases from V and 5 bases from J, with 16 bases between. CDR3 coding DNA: TGCGCCAGCAGCCAGAATGGCAGGGGAAACGAGCAGTACGTC. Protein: CASSQNGRGNEQYV.

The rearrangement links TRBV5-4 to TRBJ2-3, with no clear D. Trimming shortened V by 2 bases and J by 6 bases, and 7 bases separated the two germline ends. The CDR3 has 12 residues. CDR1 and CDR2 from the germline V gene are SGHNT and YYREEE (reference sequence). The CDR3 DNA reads TGTGCCAGCAGCTTCTGGAAGGATACGCAGTATTTT. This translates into CASSFWKDTQYF. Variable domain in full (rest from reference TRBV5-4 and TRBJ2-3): ETGVTQSPTHLIKTRGQQVTLRCSSQSGHNTVSWYQQALGQGPQFIFQYYREEENGRGNFPPRFSGLQFPNYSSELNVNALELDDSALYLCASSFWKDTQYFGPGTRLTVL.

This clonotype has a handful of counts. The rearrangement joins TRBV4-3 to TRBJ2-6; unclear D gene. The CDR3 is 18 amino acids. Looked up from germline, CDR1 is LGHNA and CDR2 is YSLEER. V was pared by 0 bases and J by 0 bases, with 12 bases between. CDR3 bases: TGCGCCAGCAGCCAAGATCGGATCATACGCTCTGGGGCCAACGTCCTGACTTTC. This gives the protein CASSQDRIIRSGANVLTF.

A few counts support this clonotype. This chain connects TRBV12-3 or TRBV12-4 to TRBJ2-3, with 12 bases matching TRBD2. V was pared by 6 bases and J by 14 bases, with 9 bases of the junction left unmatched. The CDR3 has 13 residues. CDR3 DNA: TGTGCCAGCAGCTCGGGACTAGCGGGTTTCTCGTATTTT. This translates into CASSSGLAGFSYF.

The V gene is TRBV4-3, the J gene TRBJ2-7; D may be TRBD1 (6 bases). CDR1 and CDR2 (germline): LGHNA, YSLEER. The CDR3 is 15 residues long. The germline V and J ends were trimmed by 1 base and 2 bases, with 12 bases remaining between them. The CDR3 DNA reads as TGCGCCAGCAGCCAAGGTACAGGGTCGACCTACGAGCAGTACTTC. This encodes CASSQGTGSTYEQYF.

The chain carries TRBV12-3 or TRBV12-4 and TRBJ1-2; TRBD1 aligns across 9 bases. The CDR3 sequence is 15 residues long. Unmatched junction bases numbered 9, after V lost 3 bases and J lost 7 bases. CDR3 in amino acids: CASSFSQGARGGYTF. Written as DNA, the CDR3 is TGTGCCAGCAGTTTTTCACAGGGGGCTAGGGGTGGCTACACCTTC.

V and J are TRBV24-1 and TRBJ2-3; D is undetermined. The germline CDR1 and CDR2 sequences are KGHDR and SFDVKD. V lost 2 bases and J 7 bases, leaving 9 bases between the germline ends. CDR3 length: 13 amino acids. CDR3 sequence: CATSDSGSHTQYF. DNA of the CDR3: TGTGCCACCAGTGATTCGGGCTCCCATACGCAGTATTTT.

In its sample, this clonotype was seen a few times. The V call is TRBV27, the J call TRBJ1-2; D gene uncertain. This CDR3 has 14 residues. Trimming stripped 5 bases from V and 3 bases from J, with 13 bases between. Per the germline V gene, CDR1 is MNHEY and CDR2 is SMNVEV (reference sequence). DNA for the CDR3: TGTGCCAGCAGTCCACGGGGAGGTTACTATGGCTACACCTTC. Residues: CASSPRGGYYGYTF.

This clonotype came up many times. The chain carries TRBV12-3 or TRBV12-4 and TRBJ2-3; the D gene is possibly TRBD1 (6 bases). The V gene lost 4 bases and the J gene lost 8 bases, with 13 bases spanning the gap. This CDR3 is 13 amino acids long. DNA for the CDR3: TGTGCCAGCAGTTACGGGTCACAGGGTACGCAGTATTTT. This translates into CASSYGSQGTQYF.

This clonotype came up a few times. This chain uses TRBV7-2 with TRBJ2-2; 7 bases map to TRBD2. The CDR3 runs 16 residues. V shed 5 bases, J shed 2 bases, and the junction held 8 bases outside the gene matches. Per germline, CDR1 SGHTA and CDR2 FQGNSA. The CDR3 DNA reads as TGTGCCAGCAGCCGAAGCCGGACTAGAAACACCGGGGAGCTGTTTTTT. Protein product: CASSRSRTRNTGELFF. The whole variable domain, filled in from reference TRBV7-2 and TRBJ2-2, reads GAGVSQSPSNKVTEKGKDVELRCDPISGHTALYWYRQSLGQGLEFLIYFQGNSAPDKSGLPSDRFSAERTGGSVSTLTIQRTQQEDSAVYLCASSRSRTRNTGELFFGEGSRLTVL.

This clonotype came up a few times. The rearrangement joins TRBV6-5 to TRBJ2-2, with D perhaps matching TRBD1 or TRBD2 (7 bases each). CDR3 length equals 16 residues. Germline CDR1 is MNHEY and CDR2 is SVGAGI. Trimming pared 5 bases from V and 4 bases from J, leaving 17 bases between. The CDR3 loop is CASSPPGGAGTGELFF. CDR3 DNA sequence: TGTGCCAGCAGTCCCCCAGGGGGGGCGGGCACCGGGGAGCTGTTTTTT.

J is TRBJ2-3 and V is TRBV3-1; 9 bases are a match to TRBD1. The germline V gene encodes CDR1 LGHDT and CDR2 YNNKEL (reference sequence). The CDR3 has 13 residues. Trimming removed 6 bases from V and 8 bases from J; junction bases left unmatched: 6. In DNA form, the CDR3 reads TGTGCCAGCAGGGGACAGGGAGCGGGTACGCAGTATTTT. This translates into CASRGQGAGTQYF.

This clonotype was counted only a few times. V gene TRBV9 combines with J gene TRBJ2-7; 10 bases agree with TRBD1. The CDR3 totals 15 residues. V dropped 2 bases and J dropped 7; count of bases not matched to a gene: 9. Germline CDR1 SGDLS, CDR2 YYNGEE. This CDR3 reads CASSVYGTGDREQYF. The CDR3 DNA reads TGTGCCAGCAGCGTTTATGGGACAGGGGATCGGGAGCAGTACTTC. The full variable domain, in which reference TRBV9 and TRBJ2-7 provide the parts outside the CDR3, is DSGVTQTPKHLITATGQRVTLRCSPRSGDLSVYWYQQSLDQGLQFLIQYYNGEERAKGNILERFSAQQFPDLHSELNLSSLELGDSALYFCASSVYGTGDREQYFGPGTRLTVT.

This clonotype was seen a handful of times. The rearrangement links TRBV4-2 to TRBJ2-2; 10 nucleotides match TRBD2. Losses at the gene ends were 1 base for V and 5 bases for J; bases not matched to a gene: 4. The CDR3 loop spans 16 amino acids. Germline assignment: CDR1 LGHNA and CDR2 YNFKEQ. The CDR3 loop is CASSQGERGGTGELFF. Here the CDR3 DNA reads TGTGCCAGCAGCCAAGGGGAGCGGGGGGGAACCGGGGAGCTGTTTTTT.

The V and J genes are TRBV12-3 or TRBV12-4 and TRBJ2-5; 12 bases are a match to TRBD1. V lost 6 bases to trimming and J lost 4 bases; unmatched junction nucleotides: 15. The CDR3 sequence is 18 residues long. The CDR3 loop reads CASSPTSGTGGSRETQYF. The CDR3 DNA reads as TGTGCCAGCAGCCCCACCTCCGGGACAGGGGGCTCTCGAGAGACCCAGTACTTC.

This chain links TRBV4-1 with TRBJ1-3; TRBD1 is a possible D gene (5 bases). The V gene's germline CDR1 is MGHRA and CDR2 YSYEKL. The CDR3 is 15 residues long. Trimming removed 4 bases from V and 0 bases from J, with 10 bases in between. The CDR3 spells CASSRDGPSGNTIYF. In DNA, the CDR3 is TGCGCCAGCAGCCGGGACGGTCCCTCTGGAAACACCATATATTTT.

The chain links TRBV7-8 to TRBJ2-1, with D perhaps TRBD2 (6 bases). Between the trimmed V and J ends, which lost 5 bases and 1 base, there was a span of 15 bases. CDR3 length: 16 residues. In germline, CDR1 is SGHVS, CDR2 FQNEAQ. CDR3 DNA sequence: TGTGCCAGCAGCGGGCGGGACTCCGATTCCTACAATGAGCAGTTCTTC. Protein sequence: CASSGRDSDSYNEQFF. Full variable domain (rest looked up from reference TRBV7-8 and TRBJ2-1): GAGVSQSPRYKVAKRGQDVALRCDPISGHVSLFWYQQALGQGPEFLTYFQNEAQLDKSGLPSDRFFAERPEGSVSTLKIQRTQQEDSAVYLCASSGRDSDSYNEQFFGPGTRLTVL.

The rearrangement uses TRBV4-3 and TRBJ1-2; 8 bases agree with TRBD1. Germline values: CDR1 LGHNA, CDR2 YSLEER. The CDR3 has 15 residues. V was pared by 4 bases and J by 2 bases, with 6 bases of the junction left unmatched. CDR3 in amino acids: CASSRDRGINYGYTF. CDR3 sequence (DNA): TGCGCCAGCAGCCGAGACAGGGGAATAAACTATGGCTACACCTTC.

The CDR3 spells CASHPGTGAYNEQFF. The CDR3 DNA reads TGTGCCAGCCATCCCGGGACAGGGGCGTACAATGAGCAGTTCTTC. The chain links TRBV25-1 to TRBJ2-1, with TRBD1 identical over 10 bases. J was trimmed by 4 bases and V by 8 bases; bases with no gene match: 8. Per the germline V gene, CDR1 is MGHDK and CDR2 is SYGVNS. This CDR3 has 15 residues.

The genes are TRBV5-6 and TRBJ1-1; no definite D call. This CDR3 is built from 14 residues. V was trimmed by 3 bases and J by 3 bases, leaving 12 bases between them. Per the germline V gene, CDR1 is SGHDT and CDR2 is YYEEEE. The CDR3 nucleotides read TGTGCCAGCAGCTGGCAGGCGCGGGACACTGAAGCTTTCTTT. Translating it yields CASSWQARDTEAFF.

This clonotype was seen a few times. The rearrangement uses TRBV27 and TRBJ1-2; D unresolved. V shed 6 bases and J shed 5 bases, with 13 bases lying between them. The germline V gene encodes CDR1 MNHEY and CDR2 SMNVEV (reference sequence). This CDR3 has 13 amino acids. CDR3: CASRLNPGYGYTF. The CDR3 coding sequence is TGTGCCAGCAGACTAAATCCCGGGTATGGCTACACCTTC.